Listed here are 31 T cell receptor beta chains from one sample, sequenced in a study of blood T cells in healthy people across ages. Through a sample-barcoded 5' primer and a J-beta primer mix, a second PCR was run for 7 to 11 cycles. TCRdb re-called the 5' RACE reads with MiXCR, one entry per CDR3 protein. The table includes over 600,000 distinct CDR3 sequences, approximately 60% detected once. Sequencing was done on a sample of blood. These TCRs come from a man in his forties or fifties in good health.

The chain combines TRBV7-9 with TRBJ2-7; perhaps TRBD2 as D (6 bases). The V gene's germline CDR1 is SEHNR and CDR2 FQNEAQ (reference sequence). V was clipped by 7 bases and J by 3 bases, with 19 bases between them. The CDR3 totals 15 residues. CDR3 region: CASTSPGDSHYEQYF. CDR3 DNA sequence: TGTGCCAGCACCTCTCCGGGGGACTCTCACTACGAGCAGTACTTC.

The chain joins TRBV6-6 to TRBJ1-2; D gene uncertain. CDR1 is MNHNY, CDR2 SVGAGI, per germline (reference sequence). The CDR3 is 12 residues long. Trimming took 5 bases from V and 6 from J, leaving 10 bases between them. CDR3 DNA sequence: TGTGCCAGCAGTAACGGGATCCATGGCTACACCTTC. This codes for CASSNGIHGYTF.

This chain uses TRBV7-2 with TRBJ1-4; D is ambiguous. The CDR3 is made up of 18 amino acids. The ends were cut back, 1 base at V and 3 bases at J, with 18 bases in the middle. Germline CDR1 SGHTA, CDR2 FQGNSA. CDR3 nucleotide sequence: TGTGCCAGCAGCTTAGACGGCAGCCTCTTGGCGGCTAATGAAAAACTGTTTTTT. Residues: CASSLDGSLLAANEKLFF.

This clonotype has a single count. The rearrangement joins TRBV14 to TRBJ1-2; TRBD1 is a possible D gene (5 bases). The ends were cut back, 5 bases at V and 0 bases at J, with 13 bases in the middle. From germline, CDR1 is SGHDN and CDR2 FVKESK. The CDR3 contains 15 residues. The CDR3 DNA is TGTGCCAGCAGCTCCAGACAGTCAACTAACTATGGCTACACCTTC. Amino acid sequence: CASSSRQSTNYGYTF.

This clonotype was detected once. The chain couples TRBV29-1 to TRBJ2-3; D possibly corresponds to TRBD2 (5 bases). Germline assignment: CDR1 SQVTM and CDR2 ANQGSEA. This CDR3 spans 11 amino acids. The CDR3: CGVRETDTQYF. The CDR3 DNA follows: TGCGGAGTGAGGGAAACAGATACGCAGTATTTT.

The chain is built from TRBV24-1 and TRBJ2-3; the D gene could be TRBD1 or TRBD2 (5 bases each). Germline V gene sequence: CDR1 KGHDR, CDR2 SFDVKD. The CDR3 contains 15 residues. The V and J ends lost 5 bases and 2 bases respectively, with 13 bases between them. CDR3 DNA: TGTGCCACCAGTGTCGGGACCGAACCCACAGATACGCAGTATTTT. Its protein is CATSVGTEPTDTQYF.

This clonotype was observed a few times. The V call is TRBV12-3 or TRBV12-4, the J call TRBJ1-4; 9 positions match TRBD1. J lost 0 bases, V lost 4 bases, and 6 bases had no gene match. The CDR3 is 17 residues long. In nucleotides, the CDR3 is TGTGCCAGCAGTTCCATACAGGGGGCGGCAACTAATGAAAAACTGTTTTTT. Protein product: CASSSIQGAATNEKLFF.

This clonotype was picked up a small number of times. The chain employs TRBV7-2 and TRBJ2-7; D gene uncertain. Germline CDR1 is SGHTA and CDR2 is FQGNSA. V was pared by 5 bases and J by 3 bases, with 11 bases between. The CDR3 runs 13 residues. In nucleotides, the CDR3 is TGTGCCAGCAGCCCCTGGGCCGGCTACGAGCAGTACTTC. The encoded protein is CASSPWAGYEQYF.

This clonotype was counted a few times. The rearrangement joins TRBV9 to TRBJ2-5, with 10 nucleotides matching TRBD2. Germline CDR1 is SGDLS and CDR2 is YYNGEE. The length of the CDR3 is 16 residues. With V trimmed by 0 bases and J by 2 bases, 4 bases remained unmatched. DNA for the CDR3: TGTGCCAGCAGCGTAGCTAGCGGGGGCCCGCAAGAGACCCAGTACTTC. This translates into CASSVASGGPQETQYF.

A few counts support this clonotype. The V and J genes are TRBV7-9 and TRBJ2-1, with 7 positions matching TRBD1. CDR3 length: 15 residues. The germline gives CDR1 SEHNR, CDR2 FQNEAQ (reference sequence). V was clipped by 6 bases and J by 3 bases; unmatched bases: 8. CDR3 in amino acids: CASSSRGTDYNEQFF. The CDR3 bases are TGTGCCAGCAGTTCTAGGGGGACAGACTACAATGAGCAGTTCTTC. Full variable domain (missing parts from reference TRBV7-9 and TRBJ2-1): DTGVSQNPRHKITKRGQNVTFRCDPISEHNRLYWYRQTLGQGPEFLTYFQNEAQLEKSRLLSDRFSAERPKGSFSTLEIQRTEQGDSAMYLCASSSRGTDYNEQFFGPGTRLTVL.

This chain links TRBV11-3 with TRBJ2-5; 8 bases line up with TRBD1. Germline assignment: CDR1 SGHNT and CDR2 YENEEA. Trimming removed 5 bases from V and 0 bases from J; junction bases left unmatched: 5. The CDR3 extends over 15 amino acids. For the CDR3, the DNA is TGTGCCAGCAGCCCCCGACAGGGGTACCAAGAGACCCAGTACTTC. Translated: CASSPRQGYQETQYF. The complete variable domain, with remaining parts taken from reference TRBV11-3 and TRBJ2-5, reads EAGVVQSPRYKIIEKKQPVAFWCNPISGHNTLYWYLQNLGQGPELLIRYENEEAVDDSQLPKDRFSAERLKGVDSTLKIQPAELGDSAVYLCASSPRQGYQETQYFGPGTRLLVL.

The chain is built from TRBV6-1 and TRBJ1-1; no clear D gene. Germline V gene data show CDR1 as MNHNS and CDR2 as SASEGT. V lost 4 bases to trimming and J lost 7 bases, with 7 bases between them. The CDR3 has 11 residues. CDR3 sequence reads: CASSAFFEAFF. CDR3 in DNA: TGTGCCAGCAGTGCCTTCTTTGAAGCTTTCTTT.

Notes on this clonotype: A junction end diverges from the germline sequence, so it may reflect a read error. This rearrangement joins TRBV2 to TRBJ1-1; 7 nucleotides align to TRBD1. The CDR3 totals 14 residues. CDR1 and CDR2 from the germline V gene are SNHLY and FYNNEI. This chain's CDR3 is CASKPDRLNTEAFF. CDR3 coding DNA: TGTGCCAGCAAACCGGACAGGCTGAACACTGAGGCTTTCTTT.

The V call is TRBV2, the J call TRBJ2-3; 14 bases are shared with TRBD2. Germline loops: CDR1 SNHLY, CDR2 FYNNEI. J was trimmed by 4 bases and V by 11 bases; bases with no gene match: 11. This CDR3 is built from 16 residues. Here the CDR3 DNA reads TGTGCCGGAAAACCCGGGACTAGCGGGAGTGCAGATACGCAGTATTTT. This gives the protein CAGKPGTSGSADTQYF.

The table lists this clonotype with a few counts. The J gene is TRBJ2-1, the V gene TRBV29-1; weak D call: TRBD1 (6 bases). Trimming shortened V by 6 bases and J by 2 bases, and 17 bases separated the two germline ends. The germline gives CDR1 SQVTM, CDR2 ANQGSEA. The CDR3 is made up of 15 amino acids. The CDR3 loop is CSVIQGRTTYNEQFF. In nucleotides, the CDR3 is TGCAGCGTGATTCAGGGGCGAACTACCTACAATGAGCAGTTCTTC.

V and J are TRBV20-1 and TRBJ2-7, with D possibly matching TRBD1 (6 bases). Per the germline V gene, CDR1 is DFQATT and CDR2 is SNEGSKA (reference sequence). The CDR3 covers 16 residues. The germline V and J ends were trimmed by 0 bases and 0 bases, with 15 bases remaining between them. CDR3 amino acids: CSARDPEGVSSYEQYF. CDR3 coding DNA: TGCAGTGCTAGAGATCCCGAGGGGGTAAGCTCCTACGAGCAGTACTTC.

A remark on this clonotype: This may arise from a read error, as a much more abundant clone is one base away. The chain combines TRBV20-1 with TRBJ1-2; D perhaps matches TRBD1 (5 bases). CDR1 is DFQATT and CDR2 is SNEGSKA in the germline V gene (reference sequence). The CDR3 contains 13 residues. The CDR3 loop is CSTRAGKNYGYTF. The CDR3 nucleotides read TGCAGTACTAGGGCAGGGAAGAACTATGGCTACACCTTC.

The chain recombines TRBV20-1 with TRBJ2-7, with D possibly TRBD2 on 7 matching bases. The end of the DNA fits TRBJ2-5 better, so the J call may be wrong. The CDR3 spans 13 residues. The germline V gene encodes CDR1 DFQATT and CDR2 SNEGSKA (reference sequence). The CDR3 sequence is CSARGAGVETQYF. In DNA form, the CDR3 reads TGCAGTGCTAGGGGGGCGGGAGTTGAGACCCAGTACTTC.

The J gene is TRBJ2-7, the V gene TRBV10-3; D is uncertain. The germline V gene has CDR1 ENHRY and CDR2 SYGVKD. The germline V and J ends were trimmed by 5 bases and 4 bases, with 15 bases remaining between them. The CDR3 has 14 residues. DNA of the CDR3: TGTGCCATCAGTCCGAGCCCGAATGGGTACGAGCAGTACTTC. Residues: CAISPSPNGYEQYF.

CDR3 residues: CASARGAQINEQFF. CDR3 coding DNA: TGTGCCAGCGCCCGGGGCGCACAGATCAATGAGCAGTTCTTC. This chain joins TRBV7-9 and TRBJ2-1; either TRBD1 or TRBD2 may supply D (5 bases each). The V gene lost 8 bases and the J gene lost 6 bases, with 17 bases spanning the gap. The CDR3 covers 14 residues. Germline assignment: CDR1 SEHNR and CDR2 FQNEAQ (reference sequence).

This chain connects TRBV15 to TRBJ1-2, with no clear D. V shed 2 bases and J shed 11 bases, with 24 bases lying between them. Germline CDR1 LNHNV, CDR2 YYDKDF (reference sequence). The CDR3 is 16 residues long. The CDR3 spells CATSRSLTAGSEVYTF. CDR3 DNA: TGTGCCACCAGCAGATCACTAACAGCGGGCTCTGAAGTTTACACCTTC.

This CDR3 reads CASSYMTATEAFF. The CDR3 nucleotides are TGTGCCAGCAGTTACATGACAGCCACTGAAGCTTTCTTT. The J gene is TRBJ1-1, the V gene TRBV6-5, with D possibly being TRBD1 (5 bases). The CDR3 is 13 residues long. Trimming cost V 2 bases and J 4 bases, with 8 bases left between them. The germline V gene has CDR1 MNHEY and CDR2 SVGAGI.

V and J are TRBV4-3 and TRBJ2-7, with D unclear. The germline V and J ends were trimmed by 0 bases and 8 bases, with 14 bases remaining between them. Per germline, CDR1 LGHNA and CDR2 YSLEER. The length of the CDR3 is 14 residues. CDR3 protein: CASSQDFGGRQQYF. For the CDR3, the DNA is TGCGCCAGCAGCCAAGATTTTGGTGGACGACAGCAGTACTTC.

Only one count was recorded for this clonotype. The chain joins TRBV6-5 to TRBJ1-6; 7 bases are shared with TRBD1. Per germline, CDR1 MNHEY and CDR2 SVGAGI. V trimming: 6 bases; J trimming: 10 bases; junction bases outside the gene matches: 9. CDR3 length: 14 residues. The CDR3 DNA reads as TGTGCCAGCAGCCCGGACAGGATGGGATCACCCCTCCACTTT. Its protein is CASSPDRMGSPLHF.

Here the CDR3 reads CTVSGGGEKLFF. The CDR3 DNA reads TGCACCGTCTCAGGGGGCGGTGAAAAACTGTTTTTT. The chain joins TRBV29-1 to TRBJ1-4; 8 bases line up with TRBD1. The CDR3 sequence is 12 residues long. The germline gives CDR1 SQVTM, CDR2 ANQGSEA.

This chain connects TRBV28 to TRBJ2-7, with 9 bases aligning to TRBD1. The germline CDR1 and CDR2 sequences are MDHEN and SYDVKM. This CDR3 spans 17 amino acids. V shed 1 base, J shed 1 base, and the junction held 8 bases outside the gene matches. The CDR3 bases are TGTGCCAGCAGTTTATTCCCCAGACAGGGGGTTTCCTACGAGCAGTACTTC. It is translated as CASSLFPRQGVSYEQYF.

In its sample, this clonotype was seen once. The rearrangement joins TRBV3-1 to TRBJ1-6, with no clear D. The CDR3 has 14 amino acids. Germline V gives CDR1 LGHDT, CDR2 YNNKEL (reference sequence). V was cut by 4 bases and J by 6 bases, with 10 bases left in between. The DNA for the CDR3 is TGTGCCAGCAGCCTTTCGTCCAGTAATTCACCCCTCCACTTT. Amino acid sequence: CASSLSSSNSPLHF.

Comments on this clonotype: One junction end disagrees with the germline gene, perhaps due to a read error. The rearrangement joins TRBV27 to TRBJ2-7; 7 positions match TRBD1. The CDR3 length is 15 residues. Germline V gene lookup returns CDR1 MNHEY and CDR2 SMNVEV (reference sequence). CDR3 in DNA: TGTGCCAACAGTTTAACTCTAGGGGGCCTCTACGAGCAGTACTTC. It codes for CANSLTLGGLYEQYF.

The chain combines TRBV24-1 with TRBJ2-1; TRBD1 is a possible D gene (5 bases). Germline V gene lookup returns CDR1 KGHDR and CDR2 SFDVKD. The CDR3 has 14 amino acids. Trimming stripped 7 bases from V and 4 bases from J, with 13 bases between. This chain's CDR3 is CATSQGQGYNEQFF. In DNA form, the CDR3 reads TGTGCCACCAGCCAGGGTCAAGGTTACAATGAGCAGTTCTTC.

In its sample, this clonotype was seen a few times. This chain uses TRBV9 with TRBJ2-3, with 14 bases matching TRBD2. The ends lost 4 bases at V and 2 bases at J; junction bases unmatched: 12. The CDR3 spans 19 residues. In germline, CDR1 is SGDLS, CDR2 YYNGEE. The CDR3 is CASSTPGTSGGIDTDTQYF. DNA for the CDR3: TGTGCCAGCAGCACTCCCGGGACTAGCGGGGGTATCGACACAGATACGCAGTATTTT.

This clonotype was counted between two and nine times. This sequence joins TRBV20-1 and TRBJ1-1; perhaps TRBD1 as D (5 bases). Trimming left V 6 bases short and J 8 bases short, with 19 bases between. Germline V gives CDR1 DFQATT, CDR2 SNEGSKA (reference sequence). This CDR3 contains 13 residues. The CDR3 is CSAAPSGLSEAFF. The DNA for the CDR3 is TGCAGTGCGGCTCCCTCGGGGCTCAGCGAAGCTTTCTTT.